The 20 T cell receptor beta chains given below trace back to one sample, sequenced in a study of graft-versus-host responses after intestinal transplantation. Produced via immunoSEQ multiplex PCR; TCRdb's table is partial and in-frame only. The repertoire holds roughly 15,000 clones, with 35% to 45% as singletons. The sequences come from alloreactive CD4+ T cells from a mixed lymphocyte reaction culture, collected before intestinal transplant. Subset of the sample: CFSE-low proliferating T cells sorted from approximately 6-day pre-transplant mixed lymphocyte reaction (GvH or HvG direction). These receptors were taken from a human patient who received an intestinal transplant.

The chain has TRBV7-8 and TRBJ2-7; 11 positions agree with TRBD2. Germline-derived CDR1 and CDR2 are SGHVS and FQNEAQ. The CDR3 extends over 19 amino acids. The ends lost 5 bases at V and 3 bases at J; junction bases unmatched: 18. CDR3 loop: CASSRLSASGGPAVYEQYF. The CDR3 DNA follows: TGTGCCAGCAGCCGCCTCTCGGCTAGCGGGGGGCCCGCGGTCTACGAGCAGTACTTC.

This clone was observed a few times. V is TRBV4-3 and J is TRBJ2-3; TRBD2 matches at 14 bases. V lost 1 base, J lost 1 base, and 4 bases stayed unmatched. Germline assignment: CDR1 LGHNA and CDR2 YSLEER. The CDR3 contains 18 residues. Here the CDR3 reads CASSQVGLAGGGTDTQYF. The CDR3 DNA follows: TGCGCCAGCAGCCAAGTTGGACTAGCGGGGGGCGGCACAGATACGCAGTATTTT.

The V call is TRBV7-2, the J call TRBJ2-1, with D perhaps TRBD1 (6 bases). Trimming removed 10 bases at V and 8 bases at J, with 18 bases between. This CDR3 region has 13 residues. Germline values: CDR1 SGHTA, CDR2 FQGNSA. The CDR3 sequence is CAIYRREGDEQFF. The CDR3 DNA follows: TGTGCCATCTATCGCCGTGAGGGGGATGAGCAGTTCTTC.

This clone was observed a handful of times. The chain employs TRBV30 and TRBJ2-2; a possible D gene is TRBD2 (6 bases). The CDR3 sequence is 15 residues long. Germline loops: CDR1 GTSNPN, CDR2 SVGIG (reference sequence). Trimming pared 0 bases from V and 6 bases from J, leaving 14 bases between. Here the CDR3 DNA reads TGTGCCTGGAGTGTACGGGGGTCCCCCCCCGGGGAGCTGTTTTTT. This encodes CAWSVRGSPPGELFF. The full variable domain, with the rest looked up from reference TRBV30 and TRBJ2-2, is SQTIHQWPATLVQPVGSPLSLECTVEGTSNPNLYWYRQAAGRGLQLLFYSVGIGQISSEVPQNLSASRPQDRQFILSSKKLLLSDSGFYLCAWSVRGSPPGELFFGEGSRLTVL.

The J gene is TRBJ2-5, the V gene TRBV7-2, with 15 positions matching TRBD2. CDR3 length equals 17 residues. Unmatched junction bases numbered 4, after V lost 4 bases and J lost 1 base. The germline V gene encodes CDR1 SGHTA and CDR2 FQGNSA. DNA of the CDR3: TGTGCCAGCAGCTCCGGGACTAGCGGGGGGCGCCAAGAGACCCAGTACTTC. Protein sequence: CASSSGTSGGRQETQYF.

The genes are TRBV5-1 and TRBJ2-7; 9 bases are shared with TRBD1. Germline loops: CDR1 SGHRS, CDR2 YFSETQ. The CDR3 is made up of 12 amino acids. V was pared by 9 bases and J by 6 bases, with 7 bases of the junction left unmatched. CDR3 sequence reads: CAIQGASAEQYF. CDR3 nucleotides: TGCGCCATACAGGGGGCGTCAGCCGAGCAGTACTTC.

This chain links TRBV15 with TRBJ2-1; D may be TRBD1 (5 bases). The V and J ends lost 0 bases and 1 base respectively, with 10 bases between them. This CDR3 region has 16 residues. Germline V gene lookup returns CDR1 LNHNV and CDR2 YYDKDF (reference sequence). CDR3 sequence (DNA): TGTGCCACCAGCAGAGAAGGGGTCCTTTCCTACAATGAGCAGTTCTTC. Translated: CATSREGVLSYNEQFF.

This CDR3 reads CASSFLAGANNEQFF. The CDR3 DNA reads TGCGCCAGCAGCTTTCTAGCGGGGGCCAACAATGAGCAGTTCTTC. V gene TRBV5-1 combines with J gene TRBJ2-1; TRBD2 matches at 10 bases. With V trimmed by 2 bases and J by 5 bases, 4 bases remained unmatched. Germline V gene data show CDR1 as SGHRS and CDR2 as YFSETQ. CDR3 length equals 15 residues.

This clone was recorded a few times. V gene TRBV18 combines with J gene TRBJ1-2; TRBD1 might be the D (5 bases). Germline CDR1 KGHSH, CDR2 LQKENI. This CDR3 is 17 amino acids long. The V end lost 1 base, the J end lost 1 base, and 16 bases lay between the germline ends. The CDR3 DNA reads as TGTGCCAGCTCACCACAGGCTCCGCAGGGAATTAACTATGGCTACACCTTC. Residues: CASSPQAPQGINYGYTF.

The rearrangement uses TRBV5-1 and TRBJ1-4; D remains ambiguous. CDR1 is SGHRS and CDR2 is YFSETQ in the germline V gene. CDR3 length: 16 amino acids. V lost 4 bases and J 8 bases, leaving 21 bases between the germline ends. As DNA, the CDR3 is TGCGCCAGCAGCCCTTACGACCCTAGTGGGAGGGAAAAACTGTTTTTT. Translation: CASSPYDPSGREKLFF.

This clone was detected only a few times. The chain couples TRBV5-1 to TRBJ1-2, with 8 positions matching TRBD1. V was clipped by 3 bases and J by 5 bases; unmatched bases: 12. CDR1 is SGHRS, CDR2 YFSETQ, per germline. The length of the CDR3 is 16 residues. CDR3 loop: CASSSDPKTGEYGYTF. DNA for the CDR3: TGCGCCAGCAGCTCCGACCCCAAGACAGGGGAATATGGCTACACCTTC.

In this sample, this clone turned up once. One end of the junction varies from germline; a read error may be responsible. V is TRBV5-4 and J is TRBJ2-3; 13 nucleotides line up with TRBD2. The CDR3 spans 17 residues. CDR1 and CDR2 (germline): SGHNT, YYREEE (reference sequence). The CDR3 is CASSFRLAGGSTNTQYF. DNA for the CDR3: TGTGCCAGCAGCTTCAGACTAGCGGGGGGTAGCACAAATACGCAGTATTTT.

V gene TRBV5-1 combines with J gene TRBJ2-1, with D possibly being TRBD1 (5 bases). V lost 5 bases and J lost 0, with 12 bases in between. This CDR3 contains 15 residues. Germline CDR1 SGHRS, CDR2 YFSETQ. The CDR3 spells CASRQGLLSYNEQFF. In DNA, the CDR3 is TGCGCCAGCAGGCAGGGTCTCCTCTCCTACAATGAGCAGTTCTTC.

This clone is labeled as medium-sized. The chain links TRBV6-6 to TRBJ1-3; no definite D call. Germline V CDR1 and CDR2: MNHNY, SVGAGI (reference sequence). The CDR3 extends over 13 amino acids. The chain's CDR3 is CAVQWASGNTIYF. The DNA for the CDR3 is TGTGCGGTACAGTGGGCCTCTGGAAACACCATATATTTT.

This clone was found a few times. V is TRBV6-9 and J is TRBJ2-2; no firm D call. The CDR3 has 17 residues. Trimming cost V 5 bases and J 3 bases, with 19 bases left between them. Germline V gene lookup returns CDR1 MNHGY and CDR2 SVAAGI. The chain's CDR3 is CASSDPTGRVYTGELFF. In nucleotides, the CDR3 is TGTGCCAGCAGTGATCCAACGGGTCGAGTCTACACCGGGGAGCTGTTTTTT.

This clone was found a few times. This likely comes from a read error, as the CDR3 has no conserved phenylalanine or tryptophan at its end. V is TRBV11-2 and J is TRBJ1-5; 11 bases align to TRBD1. This CDR3 is 14 amino acids long. Per germline, CDR1 SGHAT and CDR2 FQNNGV. The J segment lost 6 bases and the V segment lost 5 bases, leaving 3 bases of the junction unmatched. CDR3 nucleotides: TGTGCCAGCAGCGGGACAGGGGGAGGTCAGCCCCAGCATCTT. Its protein product is CASSGTGGGQPQHL.

This clone was counted only a few times. The chain recombines TRBV5-1 with TRBJ1-1, with 10 bases fitting TRBD1. The V gene end was trimmed by 4 bases and the J gene end by 4 bases; junction bases not matched to a gene: 7. Germline CDR1 SGHRS, CDR2 YFSETQ. The CDR3 sequence is 15 residues long. CDR3 sequence (DNA): TGCGCCAGCAGCGCGACCGGGACAGGGGCCACTGAAGCTTTCTTT. It specifies CASSATGTGATEAFF.

This clone was picked up a small number of times. The rearrangement joins TRBV5-4 to TRBJ1-5, with D perhaps matching TRBD1 (5 bases). Germline V lookup: CDR1 SGHNT, CDR2 YYREEE (reference sequence). Trimming cost V 2 bases and J 8 bases, with 14 bases left between them. There are 14 residues in the CDR3. The CDR3 coding sequence is TGTGCCAGCAGCTTCGGGGGGGAAGGCGAGCCCCAGCATTTT. Its protein is CASSFGGEGEPQHF. The full variable domain, with the rest looked up from reference TRBV5-4 and TRBJ1-5, is ETGVTQSPTHLIKTRGQQVTLRCSSQSGHNTVSWYQQALGQGPQFIFQYYREEENGRGNFPPRFSGLQFPNYSSELNVNALELDDSALYLCASSFGGEGEPQHFGDGTRLSIL.

This clone was detected a few times. This chain uses TRBV5-6 with TRBJ1-1, with 11 bases lining up with TRBD1. The CDR3 is made up of 19 amino acids. V trimming: 6 bases; J trimming: 4 bases; junction bases outside the gene matches: 20. The germline CDR1 and CDR2 sequences are SGHDT and YYEEEE. The CDR3 sequence is CASNSAGLDRGPRGTEAFF. The CDR3 nucleotides are TGTGCCAGCAACTCCGCAGGGCTGGACAGGGGGCCAAGGGGCACTGAAGCTTTCTTT.

CDR3 in DNA: TGCGCCAGCAGCCAAGCACAAGCGGCCGGGGAGCTGTTTTTT. It yields the protein CASSQAQAAGELFF. This chain joins TRBV4-3 and TRBJ2-2, with a tentative D call TRBD2 (5 bases). Germline V gene lookup returns CDR1 LGHNA and CDR2 YSLEER. V shed 1 base and J shed 6 bases, with 9 bases lying between them. The CDR3 spans 14 residues.